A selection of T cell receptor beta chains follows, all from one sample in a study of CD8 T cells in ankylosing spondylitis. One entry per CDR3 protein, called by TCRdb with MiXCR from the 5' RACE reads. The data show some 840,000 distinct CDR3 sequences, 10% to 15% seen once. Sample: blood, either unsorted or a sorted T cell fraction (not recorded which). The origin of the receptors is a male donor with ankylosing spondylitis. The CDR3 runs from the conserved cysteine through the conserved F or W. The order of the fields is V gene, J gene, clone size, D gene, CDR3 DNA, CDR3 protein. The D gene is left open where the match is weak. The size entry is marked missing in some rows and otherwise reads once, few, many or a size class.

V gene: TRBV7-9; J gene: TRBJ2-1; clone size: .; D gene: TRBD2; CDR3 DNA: TGTGCCAGCAGACTCGGACTAGCGAACAATGAGCAGTTCTTC; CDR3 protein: CASRLGLANNEQFF
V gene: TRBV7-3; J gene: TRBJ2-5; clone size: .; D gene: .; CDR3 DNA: TGTGCCAGCAGCCCAAACGGAGCGCAAGAGACCCAGTACTTC; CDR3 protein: CASSPNGAQETQYF
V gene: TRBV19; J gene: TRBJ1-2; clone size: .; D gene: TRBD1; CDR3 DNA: TGTGCCAGTAGTACTCCGGGACAGGGGGGCTACACCTTC; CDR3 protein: CASSTPGQGGYTF
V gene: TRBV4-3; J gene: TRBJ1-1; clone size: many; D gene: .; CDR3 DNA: TGTGCCAGCAGCCAACGGGGCCTTAACACTGAAGCTTTCTTT; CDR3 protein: CASSQRGLNTEAFF
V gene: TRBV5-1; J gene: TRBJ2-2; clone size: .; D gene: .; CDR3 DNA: TGCGCCAGCTTTCTTGGCTACACCGGGGAGCTGTTTTTT; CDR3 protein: CASFLGYTGELFF
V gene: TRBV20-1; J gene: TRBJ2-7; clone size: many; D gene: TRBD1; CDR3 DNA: TGCAGTGCTAGAGACCCAGGGGGCCCTTCCTACGAGCAGTACTTC; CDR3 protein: CSARDPGGPSYEQYF
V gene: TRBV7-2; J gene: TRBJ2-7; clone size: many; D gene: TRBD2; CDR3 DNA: TGTGCCAGCAGCTTAGGTTTTAGCGGGGGCTACGAGCAGTACTTC; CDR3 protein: CASSLGFSGGYEQYF
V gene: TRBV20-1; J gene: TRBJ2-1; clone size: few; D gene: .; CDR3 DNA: TGCAGTGCTAGGGGGGATTCGGCGAGCTCCTACAATGAGCAGTTCTTC; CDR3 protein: CSARGDSASSYNEQFF
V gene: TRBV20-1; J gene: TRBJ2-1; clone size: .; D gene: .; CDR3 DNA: TGCAGTGCTGAGGGTTCCAGGTACAATGAGCAGTTCTTC; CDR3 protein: CSAEGSRYNEQFF
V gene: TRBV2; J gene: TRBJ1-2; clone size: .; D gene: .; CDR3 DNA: TGTGCCAGCATTCCGGGCCCCTTGCCCAACTATGGCTACACCTTC; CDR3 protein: CASIPGPLPNYGYTF
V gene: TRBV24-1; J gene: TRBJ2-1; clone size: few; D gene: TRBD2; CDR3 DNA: TGTGCCACCAGTGATTCCGGACTAGCGGGGAGCAATGAGCAGTTCTTC; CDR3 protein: CATSDSGLAGSNEQFF
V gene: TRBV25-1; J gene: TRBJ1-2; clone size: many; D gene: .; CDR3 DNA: TGTGCCAGCAGTGAATACTCGGGGGGCTACACCTTC; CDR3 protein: CASSEYSGGYTF
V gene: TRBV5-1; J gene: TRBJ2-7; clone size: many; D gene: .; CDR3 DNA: TGCGCCAGCACCCATGAACACCCGGGATACGAGCAGTACTTC; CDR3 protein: CASTHEHPGYEQYF
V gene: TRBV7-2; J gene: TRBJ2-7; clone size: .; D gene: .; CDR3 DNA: TGTGCCAGCAGCTTAGGGGTAGTTCCCTACGAGCAGTACTTC; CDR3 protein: CASSLGVVPYEQYF
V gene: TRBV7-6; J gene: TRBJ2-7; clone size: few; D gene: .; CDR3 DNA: TGTGCCAGCAGCTTAAATCCAGGGACCTACGAGCAGTACTTC; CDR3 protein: CASSLNPGTYEQYF
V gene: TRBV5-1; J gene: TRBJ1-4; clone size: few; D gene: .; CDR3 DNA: TGCGCCAGCAGCTACTCATCCTCCCATGAAAAACTGTTTTTT; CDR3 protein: CASSYSSSHEKLFF
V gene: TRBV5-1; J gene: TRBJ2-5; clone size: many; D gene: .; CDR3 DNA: TGCGCCAGCAGCCCGGGTGTCGGAAAAGAGACCCAGTACTTC; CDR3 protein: CASSPGVGKETQYF
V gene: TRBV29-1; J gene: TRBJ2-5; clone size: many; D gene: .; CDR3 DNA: TGCAGCGTTAAGAGGGGATACCAAGAGACCCAGTACTTC; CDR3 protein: CSVKRGYQETQYF
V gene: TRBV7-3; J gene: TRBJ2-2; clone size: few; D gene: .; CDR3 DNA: TGTGCCAGCAGCCTAGACGGGACGAACACCGGGGAGCTGTTTTTT; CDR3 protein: CASSLDGTNTGELFF
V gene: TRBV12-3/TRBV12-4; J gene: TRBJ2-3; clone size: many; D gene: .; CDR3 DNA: TGTGCCAGCAGTTTCCGAGGGGAAGAGATGAGGAATACGCAGTATTTT; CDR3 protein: CASSFRGEEMRNTQYF
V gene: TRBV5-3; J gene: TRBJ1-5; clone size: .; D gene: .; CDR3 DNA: TGTGCCAGGAGCTTGGCAGGGAATCAGCCCCAGCATTTT; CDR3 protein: CARSLAGNQPQHF
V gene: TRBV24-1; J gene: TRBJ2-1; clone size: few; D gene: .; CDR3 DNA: TGTGCCGTCCTCCTACCAAGACAGAGCTCCTACAATGAGCAGTTCTTC; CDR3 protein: CAVLLPRQSSYNEQFF
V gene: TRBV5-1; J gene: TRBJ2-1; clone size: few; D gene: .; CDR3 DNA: TGCGCCAGCAGCCTTACTAGGGTCATCTACAATGAGCAGTTCTTC; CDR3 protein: CASSLTRVIYNEQFF
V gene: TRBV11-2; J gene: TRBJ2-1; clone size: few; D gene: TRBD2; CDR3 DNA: TGTGCCAGCAGCTCGAGTTCCCCCCTAGCGGGAGAAGACAATGAGCAGTTCTTC; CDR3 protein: CASSSSSPLAGEDNEQFF
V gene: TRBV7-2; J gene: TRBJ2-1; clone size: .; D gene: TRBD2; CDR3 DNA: TGTGCCAGCAGAGTAGCGGGAGGGGTGTCGGGTGAGCAGTTCTTC; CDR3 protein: CASRVAGGVSGEQFF
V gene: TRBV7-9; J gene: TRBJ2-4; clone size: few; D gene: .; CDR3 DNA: TGTGCCAGCAGCTTAGTCACGGTAGCCAAAAACATTCAGTACTTC; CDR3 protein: CASSLVTVAKNIQYF
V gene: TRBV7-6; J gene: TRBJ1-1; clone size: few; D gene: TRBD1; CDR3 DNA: TGTGCCAGCAGCTTAGATACAGGGGGTTTGGGTGAAGCTTTCTTT; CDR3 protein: CASSLDTGGLGEAFF
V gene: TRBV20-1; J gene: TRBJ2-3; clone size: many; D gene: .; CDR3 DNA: TGCAGTGCTAGAGATCAGGTCCCCCCTTGGGATAGCGGTAGCACAGATACGCAGTATTTT; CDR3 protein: CSARDQVPPWDSGSTDTQYF
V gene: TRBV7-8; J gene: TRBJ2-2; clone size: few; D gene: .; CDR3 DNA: TGTGCCAGCAGCCCCCGACTCGACAGGAATCCCGGGGAGCTGTTTTTT; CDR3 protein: CASSPRLDRNPGELFF
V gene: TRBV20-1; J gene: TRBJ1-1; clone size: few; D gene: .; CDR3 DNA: TGCAGTCCGGGACCTCCGCGAGGTTTCTTT; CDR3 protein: CSPGPPRGFF
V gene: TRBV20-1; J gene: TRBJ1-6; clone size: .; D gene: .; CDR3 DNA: TGCAGTGCGTCACACGGGGGAGTTGCGTATGGCTCCTATAATTCACCCCTCCACTTT; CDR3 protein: CSASHGGVAYGSYNSPLHF
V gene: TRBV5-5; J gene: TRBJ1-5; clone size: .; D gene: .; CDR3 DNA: TGTGCCAGCAGCCGCCAGGTGGGGGGCAATCAGCCCCAGCATTTT; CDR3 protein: CASSRQVGGNQPQHF
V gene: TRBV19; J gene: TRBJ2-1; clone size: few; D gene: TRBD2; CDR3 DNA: TGTGCCAGTACCCTAGCGGGGCACTCCTACAATGAGCAGTTCTTC; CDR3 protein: CASTLAGHSYNEQFF
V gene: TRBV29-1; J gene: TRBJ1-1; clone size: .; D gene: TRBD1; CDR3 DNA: TGCAGCGTTGGACAGGGAACCACTGAAGCTTTCTTT; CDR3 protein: CSVGQGTTEAFF
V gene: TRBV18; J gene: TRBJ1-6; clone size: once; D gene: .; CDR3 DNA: TGTGCCAGCTCGACTTGGGGCAGAGTATCACCCCTCCACTTT; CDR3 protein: CASSTWGRVSPLHF
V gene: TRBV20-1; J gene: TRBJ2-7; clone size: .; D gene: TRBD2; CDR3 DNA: TGCAGTGCCGGAAGTGGCGGACTAGCGGGCAGCACCTACGAGCAGTACTTC; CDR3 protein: CSAGSGGLAGSTYEQYF
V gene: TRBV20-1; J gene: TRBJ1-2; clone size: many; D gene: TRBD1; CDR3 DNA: TGCAGTGCTAACCCGGGACAGGGGGCGGACTATGGCTACACCTTC; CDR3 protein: CSANPGQGADYGYTF
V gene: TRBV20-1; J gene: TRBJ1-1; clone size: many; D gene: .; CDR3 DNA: TGCAGTGCTAGAGAAAGCCCAAACACTGAAGCTTTCTTT; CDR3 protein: CSARESPNTEAFF
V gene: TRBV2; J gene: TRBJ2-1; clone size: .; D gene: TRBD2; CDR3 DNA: TGTGCCAGCAAAACGCGGCAAGAACTAGCGGGTGACCACAATGAGCAGTTCTTC; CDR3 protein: CASKTRQELAGDHNEQFF
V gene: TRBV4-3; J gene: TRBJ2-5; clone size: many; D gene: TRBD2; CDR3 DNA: TGCGCCAGCAGCCAAGATTATAGCGGGGGGATTGCAGAGACCCAGTACTTC; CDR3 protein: CASSQDYSGGIAETQYF
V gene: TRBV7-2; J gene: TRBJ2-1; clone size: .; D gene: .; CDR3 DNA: TGTGCCAGCAGGACAGCCCTCTCCTACAATGAGCAGTTCTTC; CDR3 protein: CASRTALSYNEQFF
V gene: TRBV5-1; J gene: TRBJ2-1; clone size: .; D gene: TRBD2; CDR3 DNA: TGCGCCAGCAGCCTGGGACTAGCGGGAGAAACCTACAATGAGCAGTTCTTC; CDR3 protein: CASSLGLAGETYNEQFF
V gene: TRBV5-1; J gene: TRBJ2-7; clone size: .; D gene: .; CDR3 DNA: TGCGCCAGCAGCTGGGGGCAGGAGTCCGAGCAGTACTTC; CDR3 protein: CASSWGQESEQYF
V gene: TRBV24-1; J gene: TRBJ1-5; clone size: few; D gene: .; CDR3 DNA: TGTGCCACCAGTGCCCAGGGATCAGGGCTCGGTCAGCCCCAGCATTTT; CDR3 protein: CATSAQGSGLGQPQHF
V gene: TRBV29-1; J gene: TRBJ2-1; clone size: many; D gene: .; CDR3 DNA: TGCAGCGTTGAGGCACTTCTCCTACACAATGAGCAGTTCTTC; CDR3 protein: CSVEALLLHNEQFF
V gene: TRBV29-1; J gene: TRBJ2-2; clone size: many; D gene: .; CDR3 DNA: TGCAGCGTTGGGAATTCAGATCTTACCGGGGAGCTGTTTTTT; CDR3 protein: CSVGNSDLTGELFF
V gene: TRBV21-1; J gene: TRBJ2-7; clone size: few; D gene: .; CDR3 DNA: TGTGCCAGCAGCAAAGGCTGGGCAGAAAACTACGAGCAGTACTTC; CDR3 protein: CASSKGWAENYEQYF
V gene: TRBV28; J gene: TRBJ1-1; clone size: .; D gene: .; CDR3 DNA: TGTGCCAGCAACTTGGGGGGCGGTTACACTGAAGCTTTCTTT; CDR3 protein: CASNLGGGYTEAFF
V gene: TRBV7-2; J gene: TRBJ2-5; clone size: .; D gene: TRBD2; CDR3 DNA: TGTGCCAGCAGCTTGGGCGTGGTAGCGGGACAAGAGACCCAGTACTTC; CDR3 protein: CASSLGVVAGQETQYF
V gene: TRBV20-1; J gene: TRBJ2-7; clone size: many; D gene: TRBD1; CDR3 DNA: TGCAGTGCTAAAGGACAGGGTCTCTACGAGCAGTACTTC; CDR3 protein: CSAKGQGLYEQYF
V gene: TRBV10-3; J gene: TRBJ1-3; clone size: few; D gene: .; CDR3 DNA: TGTGCCATCACCCAGGGTATTGCTGGAAACACCATATATTTT; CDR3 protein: CAITQGIAGNTIYF
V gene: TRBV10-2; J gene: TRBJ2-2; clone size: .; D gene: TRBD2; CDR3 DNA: TGCGCCAGCAAAATACTAGCGGGAGTTGCGGGCACCGGGGAGCTGTTTTTT; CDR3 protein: CASKILAGVAGTGELFF
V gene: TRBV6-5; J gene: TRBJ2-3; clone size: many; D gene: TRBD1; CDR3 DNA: TGTGCCAGCAGTTACGGGACAGAGTCCACAGATACGCAGTATTTT; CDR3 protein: CASSYGTESTDTQYF